A single sample is the source of the 25 T cell receptor beta chains below, sequenced in a study of blood T cell repertoires in COVID-19. The method was immunoSEQ multiplex PCR; TCRdb's version includes in-frame clones alone and lacks a portion of them. The sample has some 250,000 clones, roughly 90% seen once; the top ten hold about 7%. The sample was peripheral blood. These receptors were collected from a man in his 60s who had recovered from COVID-19.

This chain uses TRBV5-5 with TRBJ1-1, with TRBD1 as a possible D gene (5 bases). The CDR3 contains 15 residues. V was trimmed by 0 bases and J by 2 bases, leaving 11 bases between them. Germline V gene sequence: CDR1 SGHKS, CDR2 YYEKEE (reference sequence). The CDR3 DNA follows: TGTGCCAGCAGCTTGGTCGCGGGGGGTAACACTGAAGCTTTCTTT. It translates to CASSLVAGGNTEAFF.

Written as DNA, the CDR3 is TGTGCCAGCAGGGACAGGGTCTACGAGCAGTACTTC. Amino acid sequence: CASRDRVYEQYF. V usage is TRBV2 and J usage is TRBJ2-7; 8 bases are shared with TRBD1. J was trimmed by 3 bases and V by 6 bases; bases with no gene match: 1. Germline loops: CDR1 SNHLY, CDR2 FYNNEI. This CDR3 spans 12 amino acids.

With respect to this clone: Germline is not matched at one junction end, which may reflect a read error. J is TRBJ2-2 and V is TRBV2; 10 bases match TRBD2. The CDR3 covers 16 residues. Germline V lookup: CDR1 SNHLY, CDR2 FYNNEI. CDR3: CASREGLAVNTGELFF. In DNA, the CDR3 is TGTGCCAGCAGAGAAGGACTAGCGGTAAACACCGGGGAGCTGTTTTTT.

With regard to this clone: Its ends do not fully match the called genes, so a read error is possible. The chain is built from TRBV12-3 or TRBV12-4 and TRBJ1-2, with D possibly TRBD1 on 6 matching bases. The CDR3 runs to 11 residues. This chain's CDR3 is CASSLGSRTEF. CDR3 bases: TGTGCCAGCAGTTTAGGGTCCCGGACAGAATTC.

V and J are TRBV7-8 and TRBJ1-5, with D perhaps TRBD1 (6 bases). Looked up from germline, CDR1 is SGHVS and CDR2 is FQNEAQ. Trimming shortened V by 6 bases and J by 8 bases, and 14 bases separated the two germline ends. This CDR3 comprises 13 residues. The CDR3 DNA is TGTGCCAGCAGTTCCAGGGGAGGGGAGCCCCAGCATTTT. Protein product: CASSSRGGEPQHF.

This clone was detected only once. The V gene is TRBV11-2, the J gene TRBJ2-7; D might be TRBD1 (6 bases). Trimming pared 1 base from V and 1 base from J, leaving 8 bases between. The CDR3 sequence is 14 residues long. Germline V lookup: CDR1 SGHAT, CDR2 FQNNGV. This CDR3 is CASSLGTVSYEQYF. DNA of the CDR3: TGTGCCAGCAGCTTAGGGACAGTATCCTACGAGCAGTACTTC. The full variable domain, with the rest looked up from reference TRBV11-2 and TRBJ2-7, is EAGVAQSPRYKIIEKRQSVAFWCNPISGHATLYWYQQILGQGPKLLIQFQNNGVVDDSQLPKDRFSAERLKGVDSTLKIQPAKLEDSAVYLCASSLGTVSYEQYFGPGTRLTVT.

The chain links TRBV6-5 to TRBJ2-7; possible D gene TRBD1, 6 bases. The CDR3 runs to 12 residues. V was cut by 6 bases and J by 4 bases, with 10 bases left in between. Germline CDR1 and CDR2: MNHEY and SVGAGI. The CDR3 sequence is CASRSGAYEQYV. The CDR3 nucleotides read TGTGCCAGCAGGTCAGGGGCATACGAGCAGTACGTC.

The chain is built from TRBV9 and TRBJ1-3, with TRBD1 as a possible D gene (6 bases). Per germline, CDR1 SGDLS and CDR2 YYNGEE. The CDR3 has 20 residues. V lost 0 bases and J 0 bases, leaving 22 bases between the germline ends. In DNA, the CDR3 is TGTGCCAGCAGCGTAGCTAGTATGGGGCAGGGGTCCCACTCTGGAAACACCATATATTTT. Encoded protein: CASSVASMGQGSHSGNTIYF.

This clone was observed once. This rearrangement joins TRBV11-2 to TRBJ2-2; 8 positions match TRBD1. The CDR3 consists of 15 residues. The germline gives CDR1 SGHAT, CDR2 FQNNGV. Unmatched junction bases numbered 10, after V lost 6 bases and J lost 7 bases. The CDR3 sequence is CASSQTGVARGELFF. The DNA of the CDR3 is TGTGCCAGCAGTCAGACAGGGGTCGCGCGCGGGGAGCTGTTTTTT.

The V call is TRBV4-2, the J call TRBJ1-4; the D gene is possibly TRBD1 (6 bases). Germline assignment: CDR1 LGHNA and CDR2 YNFKEQ. V lost 0 bases and J lost 5, with 13 bases in between. This CDR3 has 16 residues. The CDR3 nucleotides read TGTGCCAGCAGCCAAGACGCAGGGGACGTAAATGAAAAACTGTTTTTT. This sequence encodes CASSQDAGDVNEKLFF.

V usage is TRBV5-1 and J usage is TRBJ2-5; the match to TRBD1 covers 7 bases. V shed 3 bases, J shed 14 bases, and the junction held 16 bases outside the gene matches. The CDR3 spans 14 residues. CDR1 is SGHRS and CDR2 is YFSETQ in the germline V gene. The CDR3 sequence is CASSSRGPAALPYF. The CDR3 DNA follows: TGCGCCAGCAGCTCAAGGGGGCCCGCAGCTCTGCCCTACTTC.

As concerns this clone: Other DNA sequences of this sample code for an identical CDR3. The V and J genes are TRBV19 and TRBJ1-1; 7 bases are shared with TRBD1. Germline lookup yields CDR1 LNHDA and CDR2 SQIVND (reference sequence). The CDR3 is made up of 14 amino acids. The V gene end was trimmed by 4 bases and the J gene end by 1 base; junction bases not matched to a gene: 3. The CDR3 region is CASSTDRANTEAFF. The CDR3 coding sequence is TGTGCCAGTAGTACCGACAGGGCGAACACTGAAGCTTTCTTT.

This chain uses TRBV18 with TRBJ2-1; tentative D call: TRBD2 (6 bases). Trimming removed 2 bases from V and 5 bases from J, with 19 bases in between. The CDR3 covers 17 residues. The V gene's germline CDR1 is KGHSH and CDR2 LQKENI. CDR3 protein: CASSPSIRGLVNNEQFF. In nucleotides, the CDR3 is TGTGCCAGCTCACCAAGTATACGGGGGTTGGTGAACAATGAGCAGTTCTTC.

The chain links TRBV5-4 to TRBJ2-3, with 7 bases identical to TRBD2. The germline V gene encodes CDR1 SGHNT and CDR2 YYREEE (reference sequence). This CDR3 comprises 15 residues. Trimming cost V 4 bases and J 6 bases; bases outside gene matches: 11. CDR3 coding DNA: TGTGCCAGCAGCAGGAGGACTAGTGGTCTCGATACGCAGTATTTT. Its translation is CASSRRTSGLDTQYF.

This clone showed up just a few times. The V call is TRBV9, the J call TRBJ1-2; 9 bases are shared with TRBD1. Germline trimming cut 0 bases from V and 4 bases from J; bases unmatched to any gene: 4. This CDR3 is 15 amino acids long. CDR1 and CDR2 from the germline V gene are SGDLS and YYNGEE. The CDR3 coding sequence is TGTGCCAGCAGCGTAGATGGACAGGGGCGCTATGGCTACACCTTC. It translates to CASSVDGQGRYGYTF.

The chain employs TRBV24-1 and TRBJ1-2; D uncertain. V shed 1 base and J shed 0 bases, with 11 bases lying between them. Germline CDR1 reads KGHDR; CDR2 reads SFDVKD. The CDR3 runs to 16 residues. The CDR3 protein is CATSDFPAGPNYGYTF. CDR3 nucleotides: TGTGCCACCAGTGATTTTCCCGCGGGTCCTAACTATGGCTACACCTTC.

The CDR3 reads CASSSGLSNEQFF. CDR3 coding DNA: TGTGCCAGCAGCTCGGGACTTTCCAATGAGCAGTTCTTC. This chain links TRBV5-4 with TRBJ2-1; weak D call: TRBD2 (6 bases). The CDR3 has 13 amino acids. Trimming took off 3 bases at V and 6 bases at J, with 10 bases between the two ends. The germline CDR1 and CDR2 sequences are SGHNT and YYREEE (reference sequence). Looking up the rest from reference TRBV5-4 and TRBJ2-1 gives the full variable domain: ETGVTQSPTHLIKTRGQQVTLRCSSQSGHNTVSWYQQALGQGPQFIFQYYREEENGRGNFPPRFSGLQFPNYSSELNVNALELDDSALYLCASSSGLSNEQFFGPGTRLTVL.

The chain links TRBV21-1 to TRBJ2-7; the D call in the table, TRBD1, was not verified against the DNA. TRBV21-1 is noted as a pseudogene. The CDR3 covers 14 residues. CDR3 in amino acids: CASSKNRVPYEQYV. The CDR3 DNA sequence: TGTGCCAGCAGCAAAAACAGGGTTCCCTACGAGCAGTACGTC.

The rearrangement links TRBV9 to TRBJ1-3; D perhaps matches TRBD1 (6 bases). The V gene lost 2 bases and the J gene lost 4 bases, with 19 bases spanning the gap. The CDR3 consists of 17 residues. In germline, CDR1 is SGDLS, CDR2 YYNGEE. In nucleotides, the CDR3 is TGTGCCAGCAGCGTTGCGGGGGGCCAGAGGCCCGGAAACACCATATATTTT. Translated, it gives CASSVAGGQRPGNTIYF. Full variable domain (remainder filled in from reference TRBV9 and TRBJ1-3): DSGVTQTPKHLITATGQRVTLRCSPRSGDLSVYWYQQSLDQGLQFLIQYYNGEERAKGNILERFSAQQFPDLHSELNLSSLELGDSALYFCASSVAGGQRPGNTIYFGEGSWLTVV.

The chain couples TRBV28 to TRBJ1-6, with D possibly matching TRBD1 (6 bases). CDR1 is MDHEN, CDR2 SYDVKM, per germline. This CDR3 is built from 16 residues. The V and J ends lost 6 bases and 7 bases respectively, with 19 bases between them. The CDR3 here is CASRGDRFGENSPLHF. DNA for the CDR3: TGTGCCAGCAGGGGTGACAGGTTTGGGGAAAATTCACCCCTCCACTTT. Full variable domain (remainder filled in from reference TRBV28 and TRBJ1-6): DVKVTQSSRYLVKRTGEKVFLECVQDMDHENMFWYRQDPGLGLRLIYFSYDVKMKEKGDIPEGYSVSREKKERFSLILESASTNQTSMYLCASRGDRFGENSPLHFGNGTRLTVT.

V is TRBV2 and J is TRBJ1-2, with 9 bases fitting TRBD1. J was trimmed by 8 bases and V by 6 bases; bases with no gene match: 7. The CDR3 loop spans 13 amino acids. Per germline, CDR1 SNHLY and CDR2 FYNNEI. The chain's CDR3 is CASSSGTGLGYTF. In DNA, the CDR3 is TGTGCCAGCAGCTCCGGGACAGGGTTGGGCTACACCTTC.

This clone was seen only a few times. The rearrangement joins TRBV7-9 to TRBJ1-5; 11 bases agree with TRBD1. Trimming cost V 1 base and J 6 bases; bases outside gene matches: 2. The germline V gene has CDR1 SEHNR and CDR2 FQNEAQ (reference sequence). The CDR3 has 15 residues. CDR3 in amino acids: CASSLDGQGAQPQHF. DNA for the CDR3: TGTGCCAGCAGCTTAGATGGACAGGGGGCTCAGCCCCAGCATTTT.

The chain couples TRBV2 to TRBJ2-4; D may be TRBD1 (6 bases). Trimming shortened V by 8 bases and J by 9 bases, and 17 bases separated the two germline ends. The CDR3 spans 13 residues. The germline V gene encodes CDR1 SNHLY and CDR2 FYNNEI. CDR3 protein: CASAQDSGGIQYF. DNA for the CDR3: TGTGCCAGCGCACAGGACAGTGGGGGCATTCAGTACTTC.

This clone was recorded a few times. The chain employs TRBV3-1 (or the pseudogene TRBV3-2) and TRBJ1-2, with 8 positions matching TRBD1. The ends lost 5 bases at V and 8 bases at J; junction bases unmatched: 7. This CDR3 has 13 amino acids. CDR1 LGHDT and CDR2 YNNKEL come from the germline V gene (reference sequence). CDR3 coding DNA: TGTGCCAGCAGCTATGGACAGGGAAGAGGCTACACCTTC. Amino acids: CASSYGQGRGYTF.

This clone was found a few times. The chain has TRBV5-1 and TRBJ1-2; possibly TRBD1 for D (5 bases). Germline loops: CDR1 SGHRS, CDR2 YFSETQ. The CDR3 extends over 13 amino acids. Trimming took 6 bases from V and 6 from J, leaving 15 bases between them. Here the CDR3 reads CASNSVTGDGYTF. The DNA for the CDR3 is TGCGCCAGCAACTCGGTTACAGGCGATGGCTACACCTTC.